These T cell receptor beta chains were read from a single sample in a study of blood T cell repertoires in COVID-19. Assay used: immunoSEQ multiplex PCR; TCRdb lists only in-frame clones, some missing. Of approximately 97,000 clones in the sample, just under 85% were seen once. The sequencing input was peripheral blood. The source is a man aged 35 to 55 with active or convalescent COVID-19. Each CDR3 is given with its conserved first and last residue. The D gene is left open where the match is weak. Not all rows give a size; the values are once, few, many and, for expanded clones, a class.

v_call	cdr3_length	j_call	d_call	clone_size	cdr3_aa	cdr3_nt
TRBV7-9	14	TRBJ2-3	TRBD2	.	CASSQGLAEDTQYF	TGTGCCAGCAGCCAGGGACTAGCTGAAGATACGCAGTATTTT
TRBV30	14	TRBJ2-7	TRBD1	.	CAWSVQGAMGEQYF	TGTGCCTGGAGTGTACAGGGGGCAATGGGGGAGCAGTACTTC
TRBV19	14	TRBJ2-1	TRBD2	.	CASSESGGANEQFF	TGTGCCAGTAGTGAAAGCGGGGGGGCGAATGAGCAGTTCTTC
TRBV2	14	TRBJ1-2	.	.	CASSELQANYGYTF	TGTGCCAGCAGTGAACTGCAGGCTAACTATGGCTACACCTTC
TRBV27	14	TRBJ2-3	.	.	CASSLLQATDTQYF	TGTGCCAGCAGTTTATTACAGGCAACAGATACGCAGTATTTT
TRBV4-1	15	TRBJ1-2	TRBD1	.	CASSQAEGTGVGYTF	TGCGCCAGCAGCCAAGCGGAAGGGACAGGAGTTGGCTACACCTTC
TRBV23-1	18	TRBJ2-6	TRBD1	.	CASSHPGQPISGANVLTF	TGCGCCAGCAGTCACCCGGGACAGCCGATCTCTGGGGCCAACGTCCTGACTTTC
TRBV19	15	TRBJ1-5	TRBD1	.	CASSPGDRGTQPQHF	TGTGCCAGTAGTCCGGGTGACAGGGGAACTCAGCCCCAGCATTTT
TRBV7-2	15	TRBJ1-1	TRBD1	.	CASSREGTGDTEAFF	TGTGCCAGCAGCCGTGAGGGGACAGGGGACACTGAAGCTTTCTTT
TRBV5-1	14	TRBJ2-2	TRBD1	.	CASTGTGDAGELFF	TGCGCCAGCACCGGGACAGGGGATGCCGGGGAGCTGTTTTTT
TRBV10-3	15	TRBJ1-2	.	.	CAIRPDSKLGYGYTF	TGTGCCATCAGGCCGGACAGTAAACTTGGCTATGGCTACACCTTC
TRBV7-9	14	TRBJ2-2	TRBD2	once	CASIPGGTTGELFF	TGTGCCAGCATCCCGGGGGGGACCACCGGGGAGCTGTTTTTT
TRBV29-1	14	TRBJ1-1	.	.	CSVGVGVTRAEAFF	TGCAGCGTTGGGGTCGGGGTAACACGCGCTGAAGCTTTCTTT
TRBV13	22	TRBJ1-4	.	.	CASSLEFRALGREPATNEKLFF	TGTGCCAGCAGCTTAGAATTCAGAGCCCTGGGCCGAGAGCCTGCAACTAATGAAAAACTGTTTTTT
TRBV27	19	TRBJ1-6	TRBD1	.	CASRRISGTGGTYNSPLHF	TGTGCCAGCAGACGTATCTCCGGGACAGGGGGCACCTATAATTCACCCCTCCACTTT
TRBV11-2	14	TRBJ2-7	.	.	CASSLQASSYEQYF	TGTGCCAGCAGCTTACAAGCGTCCTCCTACGAGCAGTACTTC
TRBV19	15	TRBJ2-1	.	.	CASSIQGPGIYEQFF	TGTGCCAGTAGTATCCAGGGGCCGGGGATATATGAGCAGTTCTTC
TRBV29-1	14	TRBJ1-2	.	.	CSVEGSVGAYGYTF	TGCAGCGTCGAAGGGTCCGTGGGGGCCTATGGCTACACCTTC